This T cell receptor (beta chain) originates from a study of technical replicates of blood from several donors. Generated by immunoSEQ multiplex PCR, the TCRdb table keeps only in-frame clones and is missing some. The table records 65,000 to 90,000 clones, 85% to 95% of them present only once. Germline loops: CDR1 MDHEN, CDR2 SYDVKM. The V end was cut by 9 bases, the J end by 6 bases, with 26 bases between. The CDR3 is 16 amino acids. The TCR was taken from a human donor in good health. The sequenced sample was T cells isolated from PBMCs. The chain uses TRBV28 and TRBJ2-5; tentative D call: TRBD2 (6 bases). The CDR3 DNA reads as TGTGCCAGTTCGGGTGGGAGGCGGGAAAACCCGCAGACCCAGTACTTC. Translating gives CASSGGRRENPQTQYF.